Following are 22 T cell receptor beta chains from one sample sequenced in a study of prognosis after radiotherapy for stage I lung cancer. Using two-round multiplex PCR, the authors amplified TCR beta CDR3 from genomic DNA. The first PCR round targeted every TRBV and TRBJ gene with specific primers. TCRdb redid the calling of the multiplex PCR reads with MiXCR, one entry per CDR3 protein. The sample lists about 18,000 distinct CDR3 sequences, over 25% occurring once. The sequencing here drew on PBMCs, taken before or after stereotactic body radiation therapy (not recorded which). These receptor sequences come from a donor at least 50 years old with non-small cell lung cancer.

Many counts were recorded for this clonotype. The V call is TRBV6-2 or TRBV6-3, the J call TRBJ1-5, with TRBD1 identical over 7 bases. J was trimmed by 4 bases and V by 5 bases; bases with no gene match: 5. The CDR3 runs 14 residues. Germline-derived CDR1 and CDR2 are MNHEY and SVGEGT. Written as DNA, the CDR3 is TGTGCCAGCAGTGGGGACAGCCAAAATCAGCCCCAGCATTTT. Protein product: CASSGDSQNQPQHF.

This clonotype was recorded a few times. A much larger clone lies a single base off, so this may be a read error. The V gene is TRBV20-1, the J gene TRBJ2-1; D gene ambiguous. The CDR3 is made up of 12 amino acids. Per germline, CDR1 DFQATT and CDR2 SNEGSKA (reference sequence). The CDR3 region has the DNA TGCAGTGCTGGGCCCGGAAACAATGAGCGGTTCTTC. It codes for CSAGPGNNERFF.

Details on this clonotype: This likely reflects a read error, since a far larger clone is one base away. The CDR3, as DNA: TGTGCCAGCAGCCCTGGACTAGCGGGTGTTCGGAACAATGAGCAGTTCTTC. Its protein product is CASSPGLAGVRNNEQFF. The V gene is TRBV6-2 or TRBV6-3, the J gene TRBJ2-5, with 11 bases lining up with TRBD2. Judging by the DNA end, TRBJ2-1 fits better; the J call may be wrong. The CDR3 runs to 17 residues. Germline V gene data show CDR1 as MNHEY and CDR2 as SVGEGT.

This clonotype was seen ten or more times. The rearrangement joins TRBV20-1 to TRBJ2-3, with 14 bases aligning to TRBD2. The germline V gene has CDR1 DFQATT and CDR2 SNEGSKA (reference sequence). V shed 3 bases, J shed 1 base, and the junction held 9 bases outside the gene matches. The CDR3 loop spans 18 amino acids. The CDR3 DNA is TGCAGTGCTAGTCCTCCCGGACTAGCGGGGGGTCGCACAGATACGCAGTATTTT. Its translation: CSASPPGLAGGRTDTQYF.

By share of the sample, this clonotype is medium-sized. CDR3 DNA: TGTGCCAGCAGTTCCTGGTATGAGCAGTTCTTC. It encodes CASSSWYEQFF. The chain recombines TRBV28 with TRBJ2-1; no clear D gene. Trimming pared 4 bases from V and 8 bases from J, leaving 6 bases between. CDR1 is MDHEN, CDR2 SYDVKM, per germline. CDR3 length equals 11 residues. Drawing the rest from reference TRBV28 and TRBJ2-1, the complete variable domain is DVKVTQSSRYLVKRTGEKVFLECVQDMDHENMFWYRQDPGLGLRLIYFSYDVKMKEKGDIPEGYSVSREKKERFSLILESASTNQTSMYLCASSSWYEQFFGPGTRLTVL.

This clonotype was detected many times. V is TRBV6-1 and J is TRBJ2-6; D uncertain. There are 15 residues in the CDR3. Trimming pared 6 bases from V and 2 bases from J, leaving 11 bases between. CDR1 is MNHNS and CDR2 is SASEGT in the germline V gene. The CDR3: CASSPYRAGANVLTF. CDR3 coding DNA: TGTGCCAGCAGCCCATATAGGGCTGGGGCCAACGTCCTGACTTTC.

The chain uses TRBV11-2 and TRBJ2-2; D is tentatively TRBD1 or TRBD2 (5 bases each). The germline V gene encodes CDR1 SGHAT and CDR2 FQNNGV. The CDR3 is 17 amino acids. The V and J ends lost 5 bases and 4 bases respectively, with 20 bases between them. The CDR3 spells CASSAPGLEGVTGELFF. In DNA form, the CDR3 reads TGTGCCAGCAGCGCACCGGGGCTAGAGGGAGTCACCGGGGAGCTGTTTTTT.

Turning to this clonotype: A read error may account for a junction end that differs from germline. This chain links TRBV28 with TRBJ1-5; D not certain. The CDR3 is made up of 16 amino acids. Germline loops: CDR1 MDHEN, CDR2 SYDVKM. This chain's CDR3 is CASSLASPVGNQPHHF. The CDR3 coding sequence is TGTGCCAGTAGTTTGGCCTCCCCAGTGGGTAATCAGCCCCATCATTTT.

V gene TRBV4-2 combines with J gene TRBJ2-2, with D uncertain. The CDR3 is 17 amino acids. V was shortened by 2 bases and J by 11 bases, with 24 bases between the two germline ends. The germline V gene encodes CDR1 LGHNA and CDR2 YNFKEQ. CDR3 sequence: CASSQPHAVGQLVELFF. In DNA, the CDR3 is TGTGCCAGCAGCCAACCCCATGCGGTAGGGCAGCTTGTTGAGCTGTTTTTT.

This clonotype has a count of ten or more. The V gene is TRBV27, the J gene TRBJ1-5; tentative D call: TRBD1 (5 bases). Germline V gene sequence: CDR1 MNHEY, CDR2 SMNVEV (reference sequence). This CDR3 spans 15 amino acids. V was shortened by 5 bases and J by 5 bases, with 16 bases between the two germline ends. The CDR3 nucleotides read TGTGCCAGCAGTAGTCAATGGGGGGTACATCAGCCCCAGCATTTT. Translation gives CASSSQWGVHQPQHF.

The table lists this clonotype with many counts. The CDR3 DNA reads TGCAGTACCTCCCGACAGGGGGTTCGGCGCAATCAGCCCCAGCATTTT. Translating it yields CSTSRQGVRRNQPQHF. The rearrangement joins TRBV20-1 to TRBJ1-5; 9 bases are a match to TRBD1. Looked up from germline, CDR1 is DFQATT and CDR2 is SNEGSKA (reference sequence). This CDR3 has 16 amino acids. J gave up 2 bases and V 8 bases, and 13 bases lay outside the gene matches.

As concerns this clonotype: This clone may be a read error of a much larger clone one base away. DNA of the CDR3: TGTGCCAGCAGCCAGGCACAGGGTCCACAAGAGACCCAGTACTTC. Its protein is CASSQAQGPQETQYF. The chain has TRBV5-4 and TRBJ2-5; D might be TRBD1 (6 bases). The V gene's germline CDR1 is SGHNT and CDR2 YYREEE (reference sequence). The CDR3 is 15 amino acids. V shed 4 bases and J shed 2 bases, with 15 bases lying between them.

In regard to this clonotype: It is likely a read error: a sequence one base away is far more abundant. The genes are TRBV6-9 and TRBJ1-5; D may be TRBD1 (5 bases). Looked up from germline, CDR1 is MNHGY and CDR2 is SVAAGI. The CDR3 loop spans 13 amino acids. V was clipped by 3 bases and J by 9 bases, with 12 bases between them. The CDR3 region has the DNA TGTGCCAGCAGTTACTCGACAAGGGGGCCCCAGCATTTT. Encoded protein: CASSYSTRGPQHF.

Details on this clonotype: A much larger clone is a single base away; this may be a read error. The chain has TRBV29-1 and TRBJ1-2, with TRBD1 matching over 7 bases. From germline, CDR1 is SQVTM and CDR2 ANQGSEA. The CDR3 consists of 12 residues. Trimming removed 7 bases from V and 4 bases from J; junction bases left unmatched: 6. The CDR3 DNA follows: TGCAGCGCCCGACAGGGCGCCTATGGCTACACCTTC. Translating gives CSARQGAYGYTF.

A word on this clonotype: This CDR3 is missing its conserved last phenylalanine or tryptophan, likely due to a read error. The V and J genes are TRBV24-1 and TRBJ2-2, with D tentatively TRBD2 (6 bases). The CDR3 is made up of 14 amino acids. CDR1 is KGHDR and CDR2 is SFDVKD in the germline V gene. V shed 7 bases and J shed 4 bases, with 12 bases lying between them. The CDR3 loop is CATSGTGATGELFI. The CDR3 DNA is TGTGCCACCAGCGGGACTGGGGCCACCGGGGAGCTGTTTATT.

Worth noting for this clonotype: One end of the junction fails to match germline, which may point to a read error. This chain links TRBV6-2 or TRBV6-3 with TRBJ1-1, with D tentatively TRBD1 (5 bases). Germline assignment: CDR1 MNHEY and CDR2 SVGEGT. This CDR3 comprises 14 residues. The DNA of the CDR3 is TGCGCCAGCAGTGATCTGGGGCTTGTGACTGAAGCTTTCTTT. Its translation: CASSDLGLVTEAFF.

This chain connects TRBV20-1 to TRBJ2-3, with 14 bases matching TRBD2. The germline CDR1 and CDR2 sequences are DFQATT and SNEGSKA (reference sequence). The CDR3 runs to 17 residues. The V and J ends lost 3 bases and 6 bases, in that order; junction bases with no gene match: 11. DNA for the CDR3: TGCAGTGCTAGTGGCGGGACTAGCGGGAGTCGCAAGGATACGCAGTATTTT. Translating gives CSASGGTSGSRKDTQYF.

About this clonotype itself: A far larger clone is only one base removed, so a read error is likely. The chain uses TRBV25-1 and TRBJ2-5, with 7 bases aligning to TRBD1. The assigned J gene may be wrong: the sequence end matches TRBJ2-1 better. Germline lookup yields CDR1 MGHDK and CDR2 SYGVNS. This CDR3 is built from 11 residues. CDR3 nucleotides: TGTGCCAGCAACACAGGGGATGAGCAGTTCTTC. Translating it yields CASNTGDEQFF.

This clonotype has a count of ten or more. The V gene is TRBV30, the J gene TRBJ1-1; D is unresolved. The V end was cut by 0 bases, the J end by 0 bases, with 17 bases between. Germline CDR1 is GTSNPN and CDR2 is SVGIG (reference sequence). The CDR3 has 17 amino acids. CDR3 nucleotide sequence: TGTGCCTGGAGTGTGGACTTCTCTTCCCAGTTGAACACTGAAGCTTTCTTT. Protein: CAWSVDFSSQLNTEAFF. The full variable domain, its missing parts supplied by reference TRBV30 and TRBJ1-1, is SQTIHQWPATLVQPVGSPLSLECTVEGTSNPNLYWYRQAAGRGLQLLFYSVGIGQISSEVPQNLSASRPQDRQFILSSKKLLLSDSGFYLCAWSVDFSSQLNTEAFFGQGTRLTVV.

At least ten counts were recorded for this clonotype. CDR3: CASSQVLGAEAFF. CDR3 nucleotides: TGCGCCAGCAGCCAAGTTTTAGGTGCTGAAGCTTTCTTT. The rearrangement links TRBV4-1 to TRBJ1-1; D unresolved. V was trimmed by 1 base and J by 6 bases, leaving 9 bases between them. Per the germline V gene, CDR1 is MGHRA and CDR2 is YSYEKL. The CDR3 has 13 amino acids.

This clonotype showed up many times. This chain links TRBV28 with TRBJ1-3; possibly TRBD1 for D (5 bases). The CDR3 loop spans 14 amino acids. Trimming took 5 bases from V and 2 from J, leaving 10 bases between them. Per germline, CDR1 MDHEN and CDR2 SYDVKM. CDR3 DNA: TGTGCCAGCAGTATCAGGGTCGCTGGAAACACCATATATTTT. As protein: CASSIRVAGNTIYF.

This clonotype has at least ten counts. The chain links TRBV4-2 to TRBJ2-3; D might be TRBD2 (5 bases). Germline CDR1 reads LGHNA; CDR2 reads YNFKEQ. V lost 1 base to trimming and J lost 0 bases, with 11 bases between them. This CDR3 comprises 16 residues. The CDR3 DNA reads TGTGCCAGCAGCCAAGGCCAGCGAGGGAGCACAGATACGCAGTATTTT. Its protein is CASSQGQRGSTDTQYF.